The T cell receptor (beta chain) described here comes from a study of blood T cell repertoires in COVID-19 (dated by TCRdb to the early 2020s). Regarding the complete study: Samples covering the acute and convalescent phases of COVID-19 were provided by collaborators in the United States, Italy and Spain. The samples were drawn from the first 160 participants of the ongoing ImmuneRACE study and from over a thousand subjects provided by 6 global collaborators. Where available, HLA class I and class II types were taken from metadata supplied by the sample provider and were not determined by assay-based typing. Subjects who had been exposed to COVID-19, were actively infected with it, or had recovered from it provided the deeply sampled blood TCRbeta repertoires that made up the dataset. The sample metadata nearly always contained a de-identified subject ID, COVID-19 status, age in years and sex. The repertoires were released in a freely available public database intended as a resource for research on the immune response to SARS-CoV-2. The prospective study material was composed of cDNA or gDNA derived from T cells, B-cell-depleted T cells, or PBMCs. Results the study describes overall, beyond this receptor: The quantity of clinical and demographic metadata differed by source and by participant and was supplied without curation.

V drops 0 bases and J drops 6 bases, leaving 11 bases in between. CDR1 SGHAT and CDR2 FQNNGV are derived from the germline V gene. The CDR3 sequence holds 14 residues, the cysteine and phenylalanine included. Left in the record is the CDR3 DNA by itself, 42 bases read in frame from the first base. The immunoSEQ Assay, a bias-controlled multiplex PCR, was used to amplify TCRbeta CDR3 regions from genomic DNA. Turning to the authors' computational methods: Nucleated cell counts per sample were estimated from amplification of reference gene primers within the assay. To quantify the absolute abundance of each unique TCRbeta CDR3 rearrangement, sequence reads were collapsed and filtered. For each sample, productive Simpson clonality was calculated as the square root of Simpson's diversity index across productive rearrangements. Entries here come from immuneACCESS through TCRdb and include only in-frame sequences with V and J called. Some clones fail to appear in such tables; in the studies checked, an unresolved V gene covers under half of the shortfall, and the cause of the remainder is unknown. D and trimming come from the DNA, and the V and J calls and clone size come from that table. Present in this sample are roughly 200,000 clones, 88% of which were seen just once. The biggest ten clones account for 3.5% to 5% of the sample.

Collaborating institutions collected whole blood in K2EDTA tubes following their own protocols. For TCRbeta analysis, collaborator samples were shipped as frozen whole blood, as isolated PBMCs, or as DNA extracted from either sample type. In the case of this clone: Its antigen is still unknown. The sample holds no much larger clone one base away, and base qualities are not on file.

This receptor chain uses TRBV11-2 and TRBJ1-2, and the D gene may be TRBD1, 6 bases matching. What was sequenced was peripheral blood. The TCR sequence derives from a woman in her 30s with acute or convalescent COVID-19. At the DNA level, the sequence is TGTGCCAGCAGCTTAGATCGGGGGGCTAATGGCTACACCTTC. Its amino acids are CASSLDRGANGYTF. The full variable domain, with segments outside the CDR3 supplied by the reference TRBV11-2 and TRBJ1-2 proteins, appears as EAGVAQSPRYKIIEKRQSVAFWCNPISGHATLYWYQQILGQGPKLLIQFQNNGVVDDSQLPKDRFSAERLKGVDSTLKIQPAKLEDSAVYLCASSLDRGANGYTFGSGTRLTVV.